This T cell receptor beta chain was identified during a study of cytomegalovirus exposure and HLA in healthy donors. This CDR3 is 15 amino acids long. Per the germline V gene, CDR1 is MNHNS and CDR2 is SASEGT. Regarding the study as a whole: CMV serostatus was the only immune exposure information that was available.

This clone was observed a single time. Its specificity is not known. Primers for the PCR totalled 60 Vbeta and 13 Jbeta. Using immunoSEQ multiplex PCR, the repertoire was profiled, and TCRdb retains in-frame clones only, with some absent. The profile covers under 70,000 clones, with approximately 67% appearing a single time and approximately 2.1% taken by the ten largest. The chain joins TRBV6-1 to TRBJ1-2, with 8 bases matching TRBD1. Source material: PBMCs. The TCR sequence derives from a woman under 40 in good health and CMV-seronegative. The CDR3 DNA is TGTGCAACGGGGAGGGCAGGGGGCCTTGGGGATGGCTACACCTTC. Protein product: CATGRAGGLGDGYTF.